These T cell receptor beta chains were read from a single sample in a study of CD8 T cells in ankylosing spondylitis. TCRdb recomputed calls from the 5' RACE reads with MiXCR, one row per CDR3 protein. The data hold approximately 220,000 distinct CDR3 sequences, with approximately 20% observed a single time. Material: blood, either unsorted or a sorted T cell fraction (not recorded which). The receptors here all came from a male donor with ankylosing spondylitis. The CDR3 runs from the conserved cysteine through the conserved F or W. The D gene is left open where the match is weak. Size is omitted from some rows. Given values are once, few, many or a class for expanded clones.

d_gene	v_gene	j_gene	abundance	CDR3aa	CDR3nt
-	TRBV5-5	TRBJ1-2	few	CASSLEQEYAYTF	TGTGCCAGCAGCTTGGAACAGGAGTATGCCTACACCTTC
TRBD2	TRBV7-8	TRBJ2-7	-	CASSPRLALNDEQYF	TGTGCCAGCAGCCCCAGACTAGCTCTAAATGACGAGCAGTACTTC
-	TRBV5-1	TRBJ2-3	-	CASSSMMTEVGTDTQYF	TGCGCCAGCAGCTCGATGATGACAGAGGTGGGCACAGATACGCAGTATTTT
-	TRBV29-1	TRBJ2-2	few	CSVVRQNTGELFF	TGCAGCGTTGTGCGGCAGAACACCGGGGAGCTGTTTTTT
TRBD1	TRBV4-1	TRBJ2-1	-	CASSQGGQGANEQFF	TGCGCCAGCAGCCAGGGGGGACAGGGGGCGAATGAGCAGTTCTTC
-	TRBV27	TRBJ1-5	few	CASSPFPDGNNQPQHF	TGTGCCAGCAGTCCTTTCCCCGACGGGAACAATCAGCCCCAGCATTTT
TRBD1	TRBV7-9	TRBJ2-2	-	CASSPFQGADGELFF	TGTGCCAGCAGCCCGTTCCAGGGGGCAGACGGGGAGCTGTTTTTT
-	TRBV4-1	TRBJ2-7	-	CASSPRETRGVYEQYF	TGCGCCAGCAGCCCCAGAGAGACAAGGGGGGTTTACGAGCAGTACTTC
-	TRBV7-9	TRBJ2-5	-	CASSLDLLVEETQYF	TGTGCCAGCAGCTTAGATCTGTTAGTCGAGGAGACCCAGTACTTC
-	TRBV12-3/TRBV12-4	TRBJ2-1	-	CASSFARTSYNEQFF	TGTGCCAGCAGTTTCGCCCGTACCTCCTACAATGAGCAGTTCTTC
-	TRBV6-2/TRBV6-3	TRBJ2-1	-	CASSIGGAYNEQFF	TGTGCCAGCAGTATCGGGGGAGCCTACAATGAGCAGTTCTTC
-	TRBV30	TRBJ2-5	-	CAWSVETTVYQETQYF	TGTGCCTGGAGTGTAGAGACGACAGTGTACCAAGAGACCCAGTACTTC
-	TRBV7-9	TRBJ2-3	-	CASSLLDSYTDTQYF	TGTGCCAGCAGCTTATTGGACAGTTACACAGATACGCAGTATTTT
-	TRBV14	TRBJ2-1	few	CASSQVGYNEQFF	TGTGCCAGCAGCCAAGTCGGTTACAATGAGCAGTTCTTC
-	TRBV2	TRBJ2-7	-	CASNWGSRVYEQYF	TGTGCCAGCAACTGGGGCTCGAGGGTTTACGAGCAGTACTTC
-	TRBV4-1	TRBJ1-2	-	CASSQVAGDYGYTF	TGCGCCAGCAGCCAAGTGGCAGGGGACTATGGCTACACCTTC
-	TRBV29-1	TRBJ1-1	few	CSVGSYTEAFF	TGCAGCGTGGGGTCATACACTGAAGCTTTCTTT
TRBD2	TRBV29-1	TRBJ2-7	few	CSVATSGAYEQYF	TGCAGCGTTGCGACTAGCGGAGCCTACGAGCAGTACTTC
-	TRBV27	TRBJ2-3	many	CASSPYPGSTDTQYF	TGTGCCAGCAGTCCCTACCCCGGAAGCACAGATACGCAGTATTTT
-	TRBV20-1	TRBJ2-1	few	CSARIRGTYNEQFF	TGCAGTGCTAGGATCAGGGGAACCTACAATGAGCAGTTCTTC
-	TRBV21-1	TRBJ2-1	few	CASSPNRIYEQFF	TGTGCCAGCAGTCCTAACAGGATCTATGAGCAGTTCTTC
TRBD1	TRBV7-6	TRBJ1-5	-	CASSGTLYTGELNQPQHF	TGTGCCAGCAGCGGGACTTTGTATACAGGGGAACTCAATCAGCCCCAGCATTTT
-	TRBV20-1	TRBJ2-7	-	CSAKELGAGSYEQYF	TGCAGTGCTAAAGAGTTGGGGGCAGGGTCCTACGAGCAGTACTTC
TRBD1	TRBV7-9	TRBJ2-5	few	CASKQGAGETQYF	TGTGCCAGCAAGCAGGGGGCGGGAGAGACCCAGTACTTC